This TCR beta chain stems from a study of T cell responses to AZD1222 COVID-19 vaccine (dated by TCRdb to about 2021). Describing the broader study: AZD1222 recipients given second doses at about 4 weeks or at about 12 weeks were pooled, since spike-specific TCR depth and breadth were not found to differ between the two schedules. Trial participants were enrolled by age into subgroups of 18-55, 56-69 and 70-plus years, and roughly 150, 30 and 60 TCR-sequenced participants, respectively, were included in these subgroups. A total of 233 trial participants underwent TCR sequencing, of whom nearly 210 had received two doses of AZD1222 and about 25 had received two doses of the MenACWY control vaccine. Study-wide conclusions, independent of this receptor: The whole spike protein was spanned by vaccine-associated CD4 TCRs, and dominant responses were seen in regions 160-218 and 743-854. Conclusions about previously exposed vaccinees were limited because only six AZD1222 recipients were SARS-CoV-2 seropositive at baseline. After two AZD1222 doses, both the breadth and the depth of spike-specific TCRs were significantly higher than at day 0 and than in MenACWY recipients. Most participants were white British and females outnumbered males, and the authors suggested that clonal diversity may have been underestimated. In the small 56-69-year group, the increase in depth fell short of significance, most likely because of low power. Reportedly, close to half of the unique spike-specific TCRs recognized epitopes lying outside the regions that are mutated in the B.1.351 and B.1.1.7 variants. Because no day 14 peak-response samples were available, the repertoires could be characterized only after the peak T cell response.

The time point label here, explained by the study, means: baseline before first vaccination. The vaccinee samples were drawn from two UK trials, COV001 and COV002, one of which was a single-blind randomized controlled phase 2/3 trial testing AZD1222 (ChAdOx1 nCoV-19) in healthy adults. Trial participant PBMC samples were collected at day 0 and day 28 after the second dose for TCRbeta chain sequencing. About this clone: What this receptor recognizes is not known. Per-base quality was not reported, and no clone a single base away is much larger than it.

The CDR3 regions of human TCRbeta chains were analyzed by immunosequencing. The study's processing was this. Repertoire TCRs were matched against a reference library of SARS-CoV-2-specific TCRs generated with the MIRA antigen-specificity platform. Breadth was defined as the fraction of unique TCRs that were SARS-CoV-2-associated. Depth was defined as the fraction of total T cells that were SARS-CoV-2-associated. Each spike-specific TCR was assigned to its reactive spike region and to a CD4 or CD8 class using the MIRA data. Log10-transformed breadth and depth values were compared by one-way ANOVA with Sidak's multiple comparisons tests. The clones in this table, taken by TCRdb from immuneACCESS, are in-frame only. Not every clone is retained; where verified, under half of the shortfall comes from an unresolved V gene, and the cause of the rest is unknown. That table gives V, J and clone size, and the DNA gave D and trimming. The sample table contains 100,000 to 110,000 clones; only one count was recorded for about nine tenths of them. Under 2% of the sample comes from the top ten.

The germline V gene provides CDR1 MGHRA and CDR2 YSYEKL. The junction carries 10 bases between V and J, which are trimmed by 2 bases and 0 bases respectively. Measured from the cysteine to the phenylalanine, the CDR3 is 16 residues long. The only DNA kept is the CDR3, 48 bases in frame from the first base. The chain is made from TRBV4-1 and TRBJ1-4; confidence is insufficient to name the D gene. The material was peripheral blood, obtained on day 0 of AZD1222 vaccination. This sequence originates from an adult in good health. The CDR3: CASSQWTDATNEKLFF. The nucleotide sequence reads as follows: TGCGCCAGCAGCCAATGGACGGATGCAACTAATGAAAAACTGTTTTTT.